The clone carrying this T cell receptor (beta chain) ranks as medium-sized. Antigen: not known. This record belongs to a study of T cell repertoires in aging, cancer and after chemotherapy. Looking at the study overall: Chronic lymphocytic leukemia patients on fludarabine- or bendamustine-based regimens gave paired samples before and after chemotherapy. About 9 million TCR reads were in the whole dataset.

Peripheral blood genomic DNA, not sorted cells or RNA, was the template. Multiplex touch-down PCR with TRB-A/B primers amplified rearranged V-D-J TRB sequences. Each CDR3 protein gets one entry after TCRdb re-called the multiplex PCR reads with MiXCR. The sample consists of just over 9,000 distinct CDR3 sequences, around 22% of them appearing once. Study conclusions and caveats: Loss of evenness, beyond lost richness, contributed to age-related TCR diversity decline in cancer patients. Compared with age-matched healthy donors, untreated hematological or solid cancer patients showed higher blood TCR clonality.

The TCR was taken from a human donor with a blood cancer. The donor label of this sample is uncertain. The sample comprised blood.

CDR3 residues: CASGPRIPNIQYF. CDR3 nucleotides: TGTGCCAGTGGCCCGAGGATTCCAAACATTCAGTACTTC. The chain uses TRBV19 and TRBJ2-4, with no clear D. The CDR3 length is 13 residues. V was pared by 8 bases and J by 6 bases, with 14 bases between. CDR1 LNHDA and CDR2 SQIVND come from the germline V gene (reference sequence).